A selection of T cell receptor beta chains follows, all from one sample in a study of blood T cell repertoires in COVID-19. Some clones are missing from TCRdb's copy, which holds only in-frame ones; the method was immunoSEQ multiplex PCR. The table has some 200,000 clones, more than 65% seen once. Sequenced material: PBMCs or T cells enriched from blood (not recorded which). The receptors were gathered from a man between 35 and 55 years old who had recovered from COVID-19. Both conserved end residues are part of each CDR3. A D gene is named only where the DNA matches it firmly. Clone size appears in some rows only: once, few, many, or a class for an expanded clone.

J | size | length | D | V | CDR3 | DNA
TRBJ1-4 | - | 15 | TRBD1 | TRBV7-9 | CASSLAGQGREKLFF | TGTGCCAGCAGCTTAGCGGGACAGGGTAGGGAAAAACTGTTTTTT
TRBJ1-5 | - | 14 | TRBD1 | TRBV28 | CASSLGTGVQPQHF | TGTGCCAGCAGTTTGGGGACAGGGGTGCAGCCCCAGCATTTT
TRBJ2-3 | - | 16 | TRBD1 | TRBV18 | CASSSTGATATDTQYF | TGTGCCAGCTCATCTACAGGGGCCACGGCCACAGATACGCAGTATTTT
TRBJ1-2 | - | 14 | TRBD1 | TRBV5-4 | CASSRDRENYGYTF | TGTGCCAGCAGCCGGGACAGGGAAAACTATGGCTACACCTTC
TRBJ2-3 | once | 15 | TRBD2 | TRBV18 | CASSPQRGGTDTQYF | TGTGCCAGCTCACCACAGCGGGGGGGCACAGATACGCAGTATTTT
TRBJ1-4 | - | 13 | - | TRBV6-5 | CASSSGQNEKLFF | TGTGCCAGCAGTTCAGGACAGAATGAAAAACTGTTTTTT
TRBJ2-7 | - | 13 | TRBD1 | TRBV29-1 | CSVEARGTYEQYF | TGCAGCGTTGAGGCCAGGGGGACCTACGAGCAGTACTTC
TRBJ1-2 | - | 16 | TRBD1 | TRBV2 | CASSALQGALNYGYTF | TGTGCCAGCAGTGCTTTACAGGGGGCCCTTAACTATGGCTACACCTTC
TRBJ1-2 | - | 15 | - | TRBV11-2 | CASSLEWNGRDGYTF | TGTGCCAGCAGCTTAGAGTGGAACGGGAGGGATGGCTACACCTTC
TRBJ1-3 | - | 16 | - | TRBV11-2 | CASSLFRDSSGNTIYF | TGTGCCAGCAGCTTATTTCGCGACAGCTCTGGAAACACCATATATTTT
TRBJ1-5 | - | 16 | TRBD1 | TRBV5-1 | CASSLVPGQGNQPQHF | TGCGCCAGCAGCTTGGTGCCGGGACAGGGGAATCAGCCCCAGCATTTT
TRBJ1-5 | - | 15 | TRBD1 | TRBV9 | CASSRQGDSNQPQHF | TGTGCCAGCAGCCGACAGGGGGACAGCAATCAGCCCCAGCATTTT
TRBJ1-3 | - | 13 | - | TRBV5-1 | CASSLISGNTIYF | TGCGCCAGCAGCCTAATCTCTGGAAACACCATATATTTT
TRBJ1-1 | - | 17 | TRBD1 | TRBV4-1 | CASSQGGQGAPGTEAFF | TGCGCCAGCAGCCAAGGGGGACAGGGGGCGCCGGGAACTGAAGCTTTCTTT
TRBJ2-7 | - | 17 | TRBD1 | TRBV3-1/TRBV3-2 | CASSRGTGGAYTYEQYF | TGTGCCAGCAGCAGAGGGACAGGGGGCGCATATACCTACGAGCAGTACTTC
TRBJ1-4 | - | 14 | - | TRBV6-5 | CATRSRGGNEKLFF | TGTGCCACCCGCTCCCGGGGAGGTAATGAAAAACTGTTTTTT
TRBJ2-1 | - | 14 | - | TRBV24-1 | CATSDFSGGNEQFF | TGTGCCACCAGTGATTTTTCCGGGGGCAATGAGCAGTTCTTC
TRBJ1-2 | - | 13 | - | TRBV12-3/TRBV12-4 | CASSLTADYGYTF | TGTGCCAGCAGTTTAACAGCGGACTATGGCTACACCTTC
TRBJ1-2 | - | 15 | - | TRBV5-6 | CASSSDSQGAYGYTF | TGTGCCAGCAGCTCGGACAGTCAGGGTGCTTATGGCTACACCTTC
TRBJ1-2 | few | 17 | TRBD1 | TRBV7-2 | CASSSLGQLGSHYGYTF | TGTGCCAGCAGCTCTTTGGGACAGCTGGGGTCGCACTATGGCTACACCTTC
TRBJ2-3 | many | 15 | TRBD2 | TRBV4-2 | CASSLRGERTDTQYF | TGTGCCAGCAGCCTCCGGGGGGAGCGCACAGATACGCAGTATTTT
TRBJ1-5 | - | 13 | TRBD1 | TRBV28 | CASTGEVNQPQHF | TGTGCCAGTACAGGGGAGGTCAATCAGCCCCAGCATTTT
TRBJ1-6 | - | 12 | - | TRBV24-1 | CATSAEGSPLHF | TGTGCCACCAGTGCCGAGGGTTCACCCCTCCACTTT
TRBJ2-6 | - | 17 | - | TRBV9 | CASSSQGGATGANVLTF | TGTGCCAGCAGCTCCCAGGGGGGCGCGACTGGGGCCAACGTCCTGACTTTC
TRBJ1-2 | few | 15 | - | TRBV19 | CASSLPRGRGYGYTF | TGTGCCAGTAGTCTTCCCCGTGGCAGGGGCTATGGCTACACCTTC
TRBJ1-5 | - | 14 | TRBD1 | TRBV30 | CAWSGTGEVQPQHF | TGTGCCTGGAGTGGGACAGGGGAGGTTCAGCCCCAGCATTTT
TRBJ1-2 | - | 15 | TRBD1 | TRBV9 | CASSWGQGAAYGYTF | TGTGCCAGCAGCTGGGGACAGGGGGCGGCCTATGGCTACACCTTC
TRBJ2-3 | - | 18 | TRBD2 | TRBV3-1/TRBV3-2 | CASSQDESGGPPTDTQYF | TGTGCCAGCAGCCAAGACGAGAGCGGGGGGCCCCCCACAGATACGCAGTATTTT
TRBJ1-1 | - | 14 | - | TRBV11-2 | CASSSAGMNTEAFF | TGTGCCAGCAGCTCAGCGGGAATGAACACTGAAGCTTTCTTT
TRBJ1-2 | - | 14 | TRBD1 | TRBV5-6 | CASSPPGQAYGYTF | TGTGCCAGCAGCCCCCCGGGACAGGCCTATGGCTACACCTTC
TRBJ2-2 | - | 17 | - | TRBV4-2 | CASSQEGGPQNTGELFF | TGTGCCAGCAGCCAAGAGGGGGGGCCCCAGAACACCGGGGAGCTGTTTTTT
TRBJ2-2 | - | 14 | TRBD1 | TRBV4-2 | CASSHSGQTGELFF | TGTGCCAGCAGCCATTCGGGACAGACCGGGGAGCTGTTTTTT
TRBJ1-4 | - | 15 | - | TRBV23-1 | CASSLQGKTNEKLFF | TGCGCCAGCAGTCTCCAGGGGAAAACTAATGAAAAACTGTTTTTT
TRBJ2-7 | - | 12 | TRBD2 | TRBV12-3/TRBV12-4 | CASCRGGYEQYF | TGTGCCAGCTGCCGGGGGGGGTACGAGCAGTACTTC
TRBJ1-3 | few | 15 | - | TRBV28 | CASNPGQISGNTIYF | TGTGCCAGCAATCCCGGACAAATCTCTGGAAACACCATATATTTT
TRBJ1-3 | - | 15 | - | TRBV7-9 | CASSYGGGGGNTIYF | TGTGCCAGCAGCTACGGCGGCGGGGGTGGAAACACCATATATTTT
TRBJ2-7 | - | 16 | - | TRBV11-2 | CASSLDAAGRSYEQYF | TGTGCCAGCAGCTTAGACGCGGCGGGCCGATCCTACGAGCAGTACTTC
TRBJ1-2 | - | 13 | - | TRBV5-4 | CASSSGTVRGYTF | TGTGCCAGCAGTTCAGGAACAGTACGCGGCTACACCTTC
TRBJ2-7 | - | 14 | TRBD1 | TRBV29-1 | CSVEQPGGTYEQYF | TGCAGCGTTGAACAGCCAGGGGGCACCTACGAGCAGTACTTC
TRBJ1-5 | - | 14 | - | TRBV7-2 | CASSFQGLGQPQHF | TGTGCCAGCAGCTTCCAGGGGTTAGGACAGCCCCAGCATTTT
TRBJ1-1 | once | 13 | - | TRBV5-6 | CASSWRGGREAFF | TGTGCCAGCAGCTGGAGGGGCGGCCGTGAAGCTTTCTTT